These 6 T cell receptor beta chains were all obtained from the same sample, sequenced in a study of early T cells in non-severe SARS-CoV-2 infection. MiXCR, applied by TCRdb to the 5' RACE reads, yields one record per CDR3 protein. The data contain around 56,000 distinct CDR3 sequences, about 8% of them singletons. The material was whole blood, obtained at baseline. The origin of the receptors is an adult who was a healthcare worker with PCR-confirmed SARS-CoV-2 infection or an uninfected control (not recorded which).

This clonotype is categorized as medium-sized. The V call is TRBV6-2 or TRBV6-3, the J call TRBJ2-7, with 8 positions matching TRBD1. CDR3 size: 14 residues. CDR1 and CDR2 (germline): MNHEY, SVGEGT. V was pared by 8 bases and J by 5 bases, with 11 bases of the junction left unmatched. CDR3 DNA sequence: TGTGCCAGCGAAATGACAGGGGAAGTAAACGAGCAGTACTTC. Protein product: CASEMTGEVNEQYF.

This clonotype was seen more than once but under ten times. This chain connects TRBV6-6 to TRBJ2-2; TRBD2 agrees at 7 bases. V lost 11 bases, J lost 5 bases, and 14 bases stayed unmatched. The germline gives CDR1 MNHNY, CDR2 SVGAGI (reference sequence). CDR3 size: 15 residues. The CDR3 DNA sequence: TGTGCCCTAGCCCTTGGCGGGAGCGGTACCGGGGAGCTGTTTTTT. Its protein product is CALALGGSGTGELFF.

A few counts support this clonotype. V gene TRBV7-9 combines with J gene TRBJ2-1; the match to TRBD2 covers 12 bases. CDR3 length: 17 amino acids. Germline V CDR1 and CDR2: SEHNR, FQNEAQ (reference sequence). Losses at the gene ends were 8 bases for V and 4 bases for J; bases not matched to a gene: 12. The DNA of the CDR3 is TGTGCCAGCGAGGGGATCCGTGGGACTAGCGGGTACAATGAGCAGTTCTTC. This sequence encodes CASEGIRGTSGYNEQFF.

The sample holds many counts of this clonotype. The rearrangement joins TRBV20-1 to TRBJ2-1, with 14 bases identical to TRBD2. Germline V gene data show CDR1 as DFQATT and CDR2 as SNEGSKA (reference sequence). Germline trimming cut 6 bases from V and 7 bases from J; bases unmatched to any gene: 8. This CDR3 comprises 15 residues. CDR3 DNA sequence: TGCAGTGCGGTCGGGACTAGCGGGAGTCTAAATGAGCAGTTCTTC. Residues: CSAVGTSGSLNEQFF.

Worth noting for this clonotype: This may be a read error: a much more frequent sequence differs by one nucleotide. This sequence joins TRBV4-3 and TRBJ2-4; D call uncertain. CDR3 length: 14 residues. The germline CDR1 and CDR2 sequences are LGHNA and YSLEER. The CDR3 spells CAISQDATGNIQYF. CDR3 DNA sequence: TGCGCCATCAGCCAAGACGCGACGGGAAACATTCAGTACTTC.

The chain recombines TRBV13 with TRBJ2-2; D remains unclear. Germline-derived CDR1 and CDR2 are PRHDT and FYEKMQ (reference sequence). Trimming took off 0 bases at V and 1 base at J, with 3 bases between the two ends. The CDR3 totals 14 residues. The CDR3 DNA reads TGTGCCAGCAGCTTAGGGCGGAACACCGGGGAGCTGTTTTTT. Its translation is CASSLGRNTGELFF.